The clone carrying this T cell receptor beta chain is a singleton in its sample. These data belong to a study of blood T cell repertoires in COVID-19. Study-wide context: Spain, Italy and the United States supplied samples that represented acute and convalescent COVID-19.

CDR1 is SEHNR, CDR2 FQNEAQ, per germline (reference sequence). This CDR3 is 14 amino acids long. V lost 1 base to trimming and J lost 0 bases, with 6 bases between them. Clones were read by immunoSEQ multiplex PCR, and TCRdb kept only the in-frame ones, dropping some. The table lists about 120,000 clones, around 84% of them singletons. Participants' reported clinical history set cohort assignment. Sequenced sample: PBMCs or T cells enriched from blood (not recorded which). The clonotype was recovered from a woman aged 30 to 39 who had recovered from COVID-19. V usage is TRBV7-9 and J usage is TRBJ2-5; D not resolved. Written as DNA, the CDR3 is TGTGCCAGCAGCTTAGGCGACTACCAAGAGACCCAGTACTTC. It is translated as CASSLGDYQETQYF.